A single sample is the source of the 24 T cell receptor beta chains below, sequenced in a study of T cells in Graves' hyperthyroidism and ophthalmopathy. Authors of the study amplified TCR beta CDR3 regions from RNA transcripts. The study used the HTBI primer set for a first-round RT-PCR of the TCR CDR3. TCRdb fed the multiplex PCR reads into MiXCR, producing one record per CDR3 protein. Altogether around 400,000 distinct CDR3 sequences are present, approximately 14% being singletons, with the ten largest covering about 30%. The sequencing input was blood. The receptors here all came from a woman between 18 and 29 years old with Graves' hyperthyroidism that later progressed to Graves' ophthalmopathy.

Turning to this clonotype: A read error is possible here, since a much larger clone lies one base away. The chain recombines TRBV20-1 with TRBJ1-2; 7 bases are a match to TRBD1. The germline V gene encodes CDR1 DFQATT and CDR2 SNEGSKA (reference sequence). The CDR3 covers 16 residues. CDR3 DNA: TGCAGTGCTAGAGACCAAAATCGCGGCAGGGGGGACGGCTCCACCTTC. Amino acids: CSARDQNRGRGDGSTF.

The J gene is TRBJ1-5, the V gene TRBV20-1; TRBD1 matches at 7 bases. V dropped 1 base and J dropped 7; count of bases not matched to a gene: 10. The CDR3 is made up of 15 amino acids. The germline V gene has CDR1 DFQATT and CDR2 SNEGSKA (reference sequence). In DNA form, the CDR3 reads TGCAGTGCTAGAGGGAGAGGGGGCCCGATCCAGCCCCAGCATTTT. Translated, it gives CSARGRGGPIQPQHF.

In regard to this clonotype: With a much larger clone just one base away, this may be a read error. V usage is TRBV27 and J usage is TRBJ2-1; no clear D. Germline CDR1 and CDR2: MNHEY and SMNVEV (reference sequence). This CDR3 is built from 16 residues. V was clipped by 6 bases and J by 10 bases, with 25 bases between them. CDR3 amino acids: CASRPDAGVVGYEQFF. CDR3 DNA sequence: TGTGCCAGCAGACCCGATGCTGGGGTGGTGGGATACGAGCAGTTCTTC.

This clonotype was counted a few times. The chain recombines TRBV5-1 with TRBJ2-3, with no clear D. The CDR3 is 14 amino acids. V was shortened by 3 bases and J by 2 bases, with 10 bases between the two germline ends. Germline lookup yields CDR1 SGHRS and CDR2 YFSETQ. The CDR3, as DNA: TGCGCCAGCAGCTCAACCAATCCCACAGATACGCAGTATTTT. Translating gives CASSSTNPTDTQYF. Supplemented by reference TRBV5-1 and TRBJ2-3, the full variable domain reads KAGVTQTPRYLIKTRGQQVTLSCSPISGHRSVSWYQQTPGQGLQFLFEYFSETQRNKGNFPGRFSGRQFSNSRSEMNVSTLELGDSALYLCASSSTNPTDTQYFGPGTRLTVL.

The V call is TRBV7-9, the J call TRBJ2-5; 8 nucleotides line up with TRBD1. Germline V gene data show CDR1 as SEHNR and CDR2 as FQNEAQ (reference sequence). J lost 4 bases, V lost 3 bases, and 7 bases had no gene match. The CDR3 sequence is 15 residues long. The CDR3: CASSFRTGWGETQYF. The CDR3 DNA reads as TGTGCCAGCAGCTTTCGGACAGGGTGGGGAGAGACCCAGTACTTC.

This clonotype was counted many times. In DNA, the CDR3 is TGTGCCAGCAGCGTAGACGGGAGAGTTACAGATACGCAGTATTTT. Residues: CASSVDGRVTDTQYF. This chain links TRBV9 with TRBJ2-3; D possibly corresponds to TRBD2 (6 bases). The CDR3 is 15 amino acids. CDR1 and CDR2 from the germline V gene are SGDLS and YYNGEE. With 0 bases removed from V and 3 bases from J, the gap between germline ends came to 11 bases.

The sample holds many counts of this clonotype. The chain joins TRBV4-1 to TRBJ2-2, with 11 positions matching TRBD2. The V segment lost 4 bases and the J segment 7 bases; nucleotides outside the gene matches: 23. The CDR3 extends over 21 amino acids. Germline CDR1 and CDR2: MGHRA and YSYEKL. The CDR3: CASSLKAGLLAGVLGGGELFF. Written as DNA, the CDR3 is TGCGCCAGCAGCCTCAAGGCAGGGCTACTAGCGGGAGTACTAGGAGGCGGGGAGCTGTTTTTT.

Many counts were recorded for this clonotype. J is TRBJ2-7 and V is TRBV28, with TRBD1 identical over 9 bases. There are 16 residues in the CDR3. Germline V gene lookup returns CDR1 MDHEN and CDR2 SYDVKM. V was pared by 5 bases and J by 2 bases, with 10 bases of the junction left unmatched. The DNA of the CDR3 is TGTGCCAGCAGTCCCCTTACAGGGGGCCAGCCCTACGAGCAGTACTTC. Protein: CASSPLTGGQPYEQYF.

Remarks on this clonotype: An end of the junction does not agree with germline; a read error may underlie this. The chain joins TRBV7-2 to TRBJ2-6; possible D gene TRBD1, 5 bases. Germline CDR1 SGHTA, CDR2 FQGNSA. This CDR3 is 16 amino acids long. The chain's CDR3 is CASSPIRSSGANVLIF. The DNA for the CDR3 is TGTGCCAGCAGCCCCATTCGTAGCTCTGGGGCCAACGTCCTGATTTTC.

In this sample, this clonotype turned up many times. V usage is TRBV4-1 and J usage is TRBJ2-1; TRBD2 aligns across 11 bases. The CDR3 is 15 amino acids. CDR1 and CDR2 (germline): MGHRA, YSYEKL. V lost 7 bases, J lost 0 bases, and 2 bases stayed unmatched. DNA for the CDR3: TGCGCCAGCACCACTAGCGGGAGCTCCTACAATGAGCAGTTCTTC. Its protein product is CASTTSGSSYNEQFF.

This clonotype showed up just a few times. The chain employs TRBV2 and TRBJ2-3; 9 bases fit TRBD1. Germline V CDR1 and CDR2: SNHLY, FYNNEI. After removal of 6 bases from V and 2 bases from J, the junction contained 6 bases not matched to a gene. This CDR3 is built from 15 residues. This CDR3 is CASRQQGAVTDTQYF. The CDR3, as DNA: TGTGCCAGCAGACAACAGGGGGCAGTCACAGATACGCAGTATTTT.

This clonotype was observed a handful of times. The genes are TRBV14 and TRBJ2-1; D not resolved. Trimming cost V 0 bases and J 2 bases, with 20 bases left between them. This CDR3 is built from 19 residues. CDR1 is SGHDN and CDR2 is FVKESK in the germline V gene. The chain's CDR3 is CASSQEDSSHRFPYNEQFF. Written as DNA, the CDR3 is TGTGCCAGCAGCCAAGAAGACTCCAGCCACAGATTCCCCTACAATGAGCAGTTCTTC. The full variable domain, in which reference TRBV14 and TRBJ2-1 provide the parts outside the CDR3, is EAGVTQFPSHSVIEKGQTVTLRCDPISGHDNLYWYRRVMGKEIKFLLHFVKESKQDESGMPNNRFLAERTGGTYSTLKVQPAELEDSGVYFCASSQEDSSHRFPYNEQFFGPGTRLTVL.

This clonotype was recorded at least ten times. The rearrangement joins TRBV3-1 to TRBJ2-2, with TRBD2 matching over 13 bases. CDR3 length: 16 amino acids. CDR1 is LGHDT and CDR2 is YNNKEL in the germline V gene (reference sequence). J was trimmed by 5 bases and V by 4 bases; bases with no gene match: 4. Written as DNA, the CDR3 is TGTGCCAGCAGCCCGGGACTAGCGGGATATACCGGGGAGCTGTTTTTT. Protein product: CASSPGLAGYTGELFF.

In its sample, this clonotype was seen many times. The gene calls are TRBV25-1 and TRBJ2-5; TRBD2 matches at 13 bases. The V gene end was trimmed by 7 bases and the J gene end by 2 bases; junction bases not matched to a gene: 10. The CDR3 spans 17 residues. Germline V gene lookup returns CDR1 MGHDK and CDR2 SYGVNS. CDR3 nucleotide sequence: TGTGCCAGCACTTCCGGGACTAGCGGGGACCTTCAAGAGACCCAGTACTTC. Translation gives CASTSGTSGDLQETQYF.

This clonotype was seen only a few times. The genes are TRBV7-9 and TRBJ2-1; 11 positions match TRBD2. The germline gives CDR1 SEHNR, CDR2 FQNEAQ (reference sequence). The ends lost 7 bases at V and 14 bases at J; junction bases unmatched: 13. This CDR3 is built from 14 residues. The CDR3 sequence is CASTPRTSGPSEFF. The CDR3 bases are TGTGCCAGCACTCCGCGGACTAGCGGGCCTTCGGAGTTCTTC.

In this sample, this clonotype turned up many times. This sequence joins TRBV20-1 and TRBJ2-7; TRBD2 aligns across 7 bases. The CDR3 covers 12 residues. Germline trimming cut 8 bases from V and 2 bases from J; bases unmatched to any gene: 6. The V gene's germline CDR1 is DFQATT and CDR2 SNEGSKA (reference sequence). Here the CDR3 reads CSSERDPYEQYF. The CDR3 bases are TGCAGTTCTGAGCGGGACCCCTACGAGCAGTACTTC.

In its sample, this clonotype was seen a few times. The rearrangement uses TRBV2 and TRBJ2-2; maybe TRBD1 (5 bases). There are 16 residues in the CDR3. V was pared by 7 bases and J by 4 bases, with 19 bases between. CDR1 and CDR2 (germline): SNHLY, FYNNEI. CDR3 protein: CASTWTQTKSTGELFF. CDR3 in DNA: TGTGCCAGCACCTGGACACAAACTAAATCCACCGGGGAGCTGTTTTTT.

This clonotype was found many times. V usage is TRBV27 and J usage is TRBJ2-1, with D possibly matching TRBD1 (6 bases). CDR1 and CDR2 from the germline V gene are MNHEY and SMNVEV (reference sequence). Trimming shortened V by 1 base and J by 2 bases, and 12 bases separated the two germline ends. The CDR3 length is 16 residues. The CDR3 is CASSLFGQGPYNEQFF. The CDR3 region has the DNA TGTGCCAGCAGTTTATTTGGGCAGGGGCCCTACAATGAGCAGTTCTTC.

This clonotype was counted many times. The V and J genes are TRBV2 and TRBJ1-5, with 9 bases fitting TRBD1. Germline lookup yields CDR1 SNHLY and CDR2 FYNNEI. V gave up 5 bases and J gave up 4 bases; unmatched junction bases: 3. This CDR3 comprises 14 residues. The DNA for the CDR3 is TGTGCCAGCAGTTTCGGACAGGGGAATCAGCCCCAGCATTTT. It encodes CASSFGQGNQPQHF.

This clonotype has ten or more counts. In DNA, the CDR3 is TGTGCCAGCAGCCCTACCGGACAGGAAGCCTACGAGCAGTACTTC. This encodes CASSPTGQEAYEQYF. This chain links TRBV7-9 with TRBJ2-7; 7 bases are shared with TRBD1. Germline V CDR1 and CDR2: SEHNR, FQNEAQ (reference sequence). This CDR3 has 15 amino acids. V lost 5 bases and J lost 2; bases outside the gene matches: 9.

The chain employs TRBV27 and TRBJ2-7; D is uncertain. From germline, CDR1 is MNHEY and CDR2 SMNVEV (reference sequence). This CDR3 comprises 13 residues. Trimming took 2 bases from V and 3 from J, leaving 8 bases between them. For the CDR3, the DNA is TGTGCCAGCAGTTTAGCAGGCCACTACGAGCAGTACTTC. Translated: CASSLAGHYEQYF.

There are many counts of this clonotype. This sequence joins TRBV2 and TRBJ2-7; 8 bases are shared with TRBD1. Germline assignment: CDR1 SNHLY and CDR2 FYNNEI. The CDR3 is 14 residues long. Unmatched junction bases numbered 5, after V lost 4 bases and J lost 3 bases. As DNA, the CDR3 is TGTGCCAGCAGTGGACAGGGGAGAGACTACGAGCAGTACTTC. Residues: CASSGQGRDYEQYF. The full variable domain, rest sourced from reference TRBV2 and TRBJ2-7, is EPEVTQTPSHQVTQMGQEVILRCVPISNHLYFYWYRQILGQKVEFLVSFYNNEISEKSEIFDDQFSVERPDGSNFTLKIRSTKLEDSAMYFCASSGQGRDYEQYFGPGTRLTVT.

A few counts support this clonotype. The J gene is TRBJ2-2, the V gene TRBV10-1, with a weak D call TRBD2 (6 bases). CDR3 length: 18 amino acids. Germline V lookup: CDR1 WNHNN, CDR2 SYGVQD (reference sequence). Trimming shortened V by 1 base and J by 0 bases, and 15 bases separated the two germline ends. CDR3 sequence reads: CASSEYYLGSANTGELFF. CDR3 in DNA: TGCGCCAGCAGTGAGTACTACCTCGGGAGTGCGAACACCGGGGAGCTGTTTTTT.

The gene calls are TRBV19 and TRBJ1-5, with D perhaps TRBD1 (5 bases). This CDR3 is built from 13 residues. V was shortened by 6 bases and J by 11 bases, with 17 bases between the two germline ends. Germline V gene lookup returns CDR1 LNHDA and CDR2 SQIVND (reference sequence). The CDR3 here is CASRERQGGSQHF. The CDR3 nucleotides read TGTGCCAGTAGAGAACGGCAGGGTGGGTCCCAGCATTTT.